This TCR beta chain was recorded in a study of identifying expanded T cells in peripheral blood (dated by TCRdb to between 2019 and 2020). A note on the overall study: Separate aliquots of the same genomic DNA pool were sequenced to produce technical replicates, and four replicates were compared in pairs. Study-level results and caveats: Variance in clone template counts between roughly 2-week samples significantly increased with total template count across all healthy donors. It was expected by the authors that biological variance in healthy repertoires might increase further over much longer intervals, such as months to years. Across all healthy-donor time intervals, the beta-binomial model significantly cut both the number of clones called differentially abundant and the false-positive rate. Between technical replicates the binomial model flagged approximately 1.3 differentially abundant clones, whereas over about 2 weeks the binomial model flagged about 15 and over approximately four weeks 19 to 20.

The CDR3 spans 14 residues, from the cysteine through the phenylalanine. The only DNA kept is the CDR3, 42 bases in frame from the first base. Unmatched junction bases come to 9, with V trimmed by 5 bases and J by 5 bases. CDR1 SEHNR and CDR2 FQNEAQ were looked up in the germline V gene (reference sequence). During the collection period, no immune events, such as infections, were documented for the healthy donors. Healthy-donor blood repertoires served as a training cohort to calibrate time-dependent variance in a beta-binomial model of T-cell clone differential abundance. The training cohort comprised roughly ten healthy donors, 3 female and 7 male. An age range of about 29 to 65 years, with an average of 43 years, was recorded for the donors. Whole blood from each healthy donor was obtained from a commercial supplier and was collected at three time points approximately 13 days apart. Genomic DNA was extracted from unsorted whole blood for immunosequencing.

TCRbeta CDR3 regions were profiled by bias-controlled multiplex PCR amplification of genomic DNA with the immunoSEQ Assay. On the study's bioinformatics: The absolute abundance of each unique TCRbeta CDR3 region was quantified after sequences were collapsed and filtered. Differential abundance was tested with two models: a binomial (Fisher-equivalent) model and a beta-binomial model that adds time-dependent variance fitted from healthy donors. Clones with fewer than 5 combined templates were removed, and differential abundance was called for clones with a Benjamini-Hochberg FDR below 0.01. The form v = (b*log(k)+a)^2 was used to model beta-binomial variance as a function of total template count across the two samples. The immuneACCESS repertoire file appears here via TCRdb, limited to in-frame rearrangements. These files lack a portion of the clones; in checked studies, under half of the deficit traces to unresolved V genes, and the cause of the others is not known. V and J calls and clone size are as listed in that table; D and trimming were resolved from the DNA. The sample profile shows around 100,000 clones; 80% to 90% of them were found once. In total, the top ten clones hold more than 5.5% of the sample.

As for this clone: Its antigen is unknown. It has no much larger one-base neighbor in the sample; base qualities were not kept.

This TCR derives from a person aged 18 to 70 in good health. This chain is built from TRBV7-9 and TRBJ2-7, with TRBD1 matching 7 junction bases. Sequenced material: blood. The CDR3 protein: CASSGTGDFHEQYF. The sequenced DNA is TGTGCCAGCAGCGGTACAGGGGATTTCCACGAGCAGTACTTC.